The subject of this entry is one T cell receptor (beta chain). Regulatory T cells were sorted as CD4+CD25hiCD127low/negative cells. This CDR3 region has 14 residues. Germline V CDR1 and CDR2: LNHNV, YYDKDF (reference sequence). V shed 4 bases and J shed 2 bases, with 8 bases lying between them. The sample is drawn from a study of B cell selection in AIRE deficiency. The data were produced by immunoSEQ multiplex PCR, yet TCRdb's version contains in-frame clones alone and is incomplete. The table shows about 21,000 clones, with 94% occurring only once. V and J are TRBV15 and TRBJ1-4; D is unresolved. Sequencing used Tregs sorted from PBMCs. This TCR derives from a human donor with AIRE deficiency. The CDR3, as DNA: TGTGCCACCAGCACCCGACTCACTAATGAAAAACTGTTTTTT. Its translation is CATSTRLTNEKLFF.